This T cell receptor (beta chain) came from a study of OX40 agonist ivuxolimab in advanced cancers. Study-wide context: The costimulatory receptor OX40 (CD134) was targeted by ivuxolimab, a fully human IgG2 agonistic monoclonal antibody. Intravenous ivuxolimab was administered to patients every 2 weeks at six dose levels: 0.01, 0.1, 0.3, 1.5, 3 and 10 mg/kg. Among the approximately 50 dose-escalation patients, approximately 20 had hepatocellular carcinoma, around 15 melanoma, 9 renal cell carcinoma and 9 head and neck cancer. A male proportion of approximately 83% and a mean age of approximately 62 years, ranging from about 23 to 79, were recorded for the dose-escalation cohort. Prior anti-PD-1, anti-PD-L1 or anti-CTLA-4 therapy was permitted, and checkpoint inhibitors had been received by under 50% of dose-escalation patients. Partial responses were achieved by three dose-escalation patients, of whom one had hepatocellular carcinoma and two had cutaneous melanoma. Peripheral TCRbeta sequencing was intended to test whether TCR sequence diversity was altered and clonal T-cell expansion was caused by ivuxolimab. The paper describes the monotherapy dose-escalation part (N of about 54 patients) of the phase I trial of ivuxolimab.

The V and J ends are trimmed by 1 base and 4 bases, leaving 14 bases between them. The CDR3, from cysteine to phenylalanine, totals 17 residues. The only DNA kept is the CDR3, 51 bases in frame from the first base. Via the germline V gene (reference sequence), CDR1 is LNHNV and CDR2 YYDKDF. On this clone: There is no known antigen for this receptor. Within one base of it there is no much larger clone, and no base qualities were kept.

For sequencing of the TCRbeta CDR3 region, genomic DNA was extracted from the sorted cells. TCRbeta CDR3 regions were sequenced using the immunoSEQ Assay. The clones in this table, taken by TCRdb from immuneACCESS, are in-frame only. Not every clone is retained; where verified, under half of the shortfall comes from an unresolved V gene, and the cause of the rest is unknown. The sample yields 100,000 to 150,000 clones; over 85% were counted once. Of the sample, around 0.15% falls within the top ten clones. Overall results and qualifications from the work: Low levels of normalized T-cell clonal expansion were also seen in some patients who did not respond. In the 0.1-3.0 mg/kg groups, partial responders had among the lowest normalized peripheral clonal expansion, particularly in CD8+ T cells. Which antigens the clonally expanded peripheral T cells were specific for was not determined. Clonal expansion of both CD4+ and CD8+ blood T cells was observed from baseline to week 6 at doses 0.1 to 3.0 mg/kg. After ivuxolimab, more expanded clones were found on average in CD8+ T cells than in CD4+ T cells.

The trial excluded patients who had a history of autoimmune disease or who were on systemic immunosuppression. Peripheral blood for TCR sequencing was drawn from every dose cohort at baseline, at cycle 4 day 1 and at cycle 7 day 1. Samples were obtained from an open-label, multicenter, first-in-human phase I dose-escalation trial of ivuxolimab. Adults with locally advanced or metastatic melanoma, renal cell, hepatocellular, or head and neck squamous cell carcinoma were enrolled in the trial. Before TCR sequencing, CD4+ T cells and CD8+ T cells from peripheral blood were sorted into separate populations.

Sample: CD4+ or CD8+ T cells sorted from blood, taken in a trial of the OX40 agonist ivuxolimab. The source is an adult with an advanced solid tumor such as melanoma, head and neck, liver or kidney cancer. The rearrangement combines TRBV15 with TRBJ2-6; TRBD2 is a possible D gene, resting on 6 matching bases. The CDR3 reads as follows: CATSRGGGSIGANVLTF. The DNA is TGTGCCACCAGCAGAGGTGGGGGGTCGATCGGGGCCAACGTCCTGACTTTC.